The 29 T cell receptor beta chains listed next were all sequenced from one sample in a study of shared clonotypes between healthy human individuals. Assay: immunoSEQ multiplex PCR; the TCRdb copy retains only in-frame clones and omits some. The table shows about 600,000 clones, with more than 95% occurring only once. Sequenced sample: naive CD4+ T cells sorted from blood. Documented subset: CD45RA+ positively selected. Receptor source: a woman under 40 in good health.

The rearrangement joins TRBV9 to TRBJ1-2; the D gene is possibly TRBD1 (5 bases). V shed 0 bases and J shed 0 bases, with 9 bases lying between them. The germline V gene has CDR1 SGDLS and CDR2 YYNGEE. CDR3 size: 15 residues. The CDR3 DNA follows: TGTGCCAGCAGCGTAGACGGGGCTTCTAACTATGGCTACACCTTC. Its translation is CASSVDGASNYGYTF.

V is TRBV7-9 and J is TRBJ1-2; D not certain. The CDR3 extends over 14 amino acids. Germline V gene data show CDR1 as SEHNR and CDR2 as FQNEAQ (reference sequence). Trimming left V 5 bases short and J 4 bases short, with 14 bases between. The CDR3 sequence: CASSPVAWVYGYTF. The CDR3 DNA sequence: TGTGCCAGCAGCCCGGTAGCATGGGTCTATGGCTACACCTTC.

CDR3 sequence: CASSFPAGGRTQYF. The CDR3 DNA is TGTGCCAGCAGTTTCCCAGCGGGGGGGCGGACCCAGTACTTC. V is TRBV28 and J is TRBJ2-5; 10 nucleotides line up with TRBD2. V shed 3 bases, J shed 7 bases, and the junction held 5 bases outside the gene matches. The germline gives CDR1 MDHEN, CDR2 SYDVKM. The CDR3 consists of 14 residues.

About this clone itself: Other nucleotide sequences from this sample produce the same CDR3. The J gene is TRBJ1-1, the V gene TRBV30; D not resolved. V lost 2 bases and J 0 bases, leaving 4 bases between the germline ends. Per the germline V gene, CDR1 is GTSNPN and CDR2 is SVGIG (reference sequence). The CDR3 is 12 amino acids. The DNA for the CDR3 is TGTGCCTGGAGTCGGCTGAACACTGAAGCTTTCTTT. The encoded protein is CAWSRLNTEAFF.

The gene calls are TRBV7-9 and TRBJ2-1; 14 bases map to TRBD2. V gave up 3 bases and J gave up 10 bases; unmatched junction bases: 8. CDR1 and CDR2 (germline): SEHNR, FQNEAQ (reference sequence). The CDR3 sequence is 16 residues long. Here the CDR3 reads CASSFTGLAGAREQFF. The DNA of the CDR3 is TGTGCCAGCAGCTTCACGGGACTAGCGGGGGCCCGGGAGCAGTTCTTC. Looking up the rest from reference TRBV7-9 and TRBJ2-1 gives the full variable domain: DTGVSQNPRHKITKRGQNVTFRCDPISEHNRLYWYRQTLGQGPEFLTYFQNEAQLEKSRLLSDRFSAERPKGSFSTLEIQRTEQGDSAMYLCASSFTGLAGAREQFFGPGTRLTVL.

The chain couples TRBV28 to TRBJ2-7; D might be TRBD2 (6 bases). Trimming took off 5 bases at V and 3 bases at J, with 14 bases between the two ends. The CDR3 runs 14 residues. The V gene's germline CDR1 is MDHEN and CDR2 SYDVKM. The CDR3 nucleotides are TGTGCCAGCAGTCCCCCGGAGGGCCACTACGAGCAGTACTTC. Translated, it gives CASSPPEGHYEQYF.

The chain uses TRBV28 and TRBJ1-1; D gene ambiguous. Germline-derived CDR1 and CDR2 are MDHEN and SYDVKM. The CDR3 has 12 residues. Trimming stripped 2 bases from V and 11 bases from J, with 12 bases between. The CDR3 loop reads CASSLGPRGAFF. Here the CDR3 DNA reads TGTGCCAGCAGTTTAGGCCCCCGAGGGGCTTTCTTT.

CDR3 nucleotide sequence: TGTGCCAGCTTTGGGGGAGGGCCGCCCTCTTACAATGAGCAGTTCTTC. Its translation is CASFGGGPPSYNEQFF. V and J are TRBV28 and TRBJ2-1; TRBD2 agrees at 7 bases. Germline V gene lookup returns CDR1 MDHEN and CDR2 SYDVKM. J was trimmed by 4 bases and V by 8 bases; bases with no gene match: 14. There are 16 residues in the CDR3.

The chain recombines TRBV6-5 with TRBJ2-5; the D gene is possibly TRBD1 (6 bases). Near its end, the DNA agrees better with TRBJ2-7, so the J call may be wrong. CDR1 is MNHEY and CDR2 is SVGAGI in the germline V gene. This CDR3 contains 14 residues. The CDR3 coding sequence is TGTGCCAGCGCCCGTGGTCAGGGGTACCACGAGCAGTACTTC. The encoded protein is CASARGQGYHEQYF.

The CDR3 coding sequence is TGTGCCAGCAGTTTACGGGTAGGGAGGTCCACAGATACGCAGTATTTT. As protein: CASSLRVGRSTDTQYF. This sequence joins TRBV28 and TRBJ2-3; weak D call: TRBD2 (6 bases). CDR3 length: 16 amino acids. Trimming cost V 2 bases and J 2 bases, with 14 bases left between them. Germline CDR1 reads MDHEN; CDR2 reads SYDVKM.

The DNA of the CDR3 is TGTGCCATCAGCCCGGGAGACGCCGGTGGGGAGACCCAGTACTTC. Amino acids: CAISPGDAGGETQYF. The rearrangement links TRBV10-3 to TRBJ2-5, with D tentatively TRBD2 (6 bases). Trimming took 6 bases from V and 5 from J, leaving 19 bases between them. This CDR3 region has 15 residues. Germline V CDR1 and CDR2: ENHRY, SYGVKD.

For the CDR3, the DNA is TGTGCCAGCAGCTCAATTACGAATCCCTACGAGCAGTACTTC. Amino acids: CASSSITNPYEQYF. The V gene is TRBV11-3, the J gene TRBJ2-7; D unresolved. The CDR3 runs to 14 residues. The germline V and J ends were trimmed by 4 bases and 2 bases, with 12 bases remaining between them. Per germline, CDR1 SGHNT and CDR2 YENEEA.

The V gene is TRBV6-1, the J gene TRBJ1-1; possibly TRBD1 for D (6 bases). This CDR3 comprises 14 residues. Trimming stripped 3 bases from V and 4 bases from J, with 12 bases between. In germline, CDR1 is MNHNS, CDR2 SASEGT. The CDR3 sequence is CASSDWGRGTEAFF. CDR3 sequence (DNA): TGTGCCAGCAGTGATTGGGGGCGAGGCACTGAAGCTTTCTTT.

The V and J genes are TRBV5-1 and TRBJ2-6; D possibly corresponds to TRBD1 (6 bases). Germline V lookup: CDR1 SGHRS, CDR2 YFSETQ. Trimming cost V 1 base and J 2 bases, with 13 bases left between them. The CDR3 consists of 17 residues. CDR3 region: CASSLQFPGAGANVLTF. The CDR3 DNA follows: TGCGCCAGCAGCTTGCAGTTCCCAGGGGCTGGGGCCAACGTCCTGACTTTC.

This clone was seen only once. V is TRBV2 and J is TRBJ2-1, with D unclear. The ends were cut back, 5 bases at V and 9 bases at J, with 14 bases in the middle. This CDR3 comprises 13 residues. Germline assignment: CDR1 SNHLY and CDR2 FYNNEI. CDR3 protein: CASSSFGFGEQFF. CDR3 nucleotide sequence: TGTGCCAGCAGTAGCTTTGGGTTCGGTGAGCAGTTCTTC.

The CDR3 region has the DNA TGTGCCAGCAGTTTAAAAAGGCCCGATAATTCACCCCTCCACTTT. It is translated as CASSLKRPDNSPLHF. This chain joins TRBV27 and TRBJ1-6; D gene uncertain. The germline V gene encodes CDR1 MNHEY and CDR2 SMNVEV (reference sequence). The CDR3 is 15 amino acids. V lost 2 bases and J 5 bases, leaving 10 bases between the germline ends.

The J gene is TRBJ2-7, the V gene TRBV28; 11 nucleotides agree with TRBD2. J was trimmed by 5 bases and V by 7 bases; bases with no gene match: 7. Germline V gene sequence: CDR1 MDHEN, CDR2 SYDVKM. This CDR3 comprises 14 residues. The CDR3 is CASTPSGRSDEQYF. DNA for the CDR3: TGTGCCAGCACTCCTAGCGGGAGGAGCGACGAGCAGTACTTC.

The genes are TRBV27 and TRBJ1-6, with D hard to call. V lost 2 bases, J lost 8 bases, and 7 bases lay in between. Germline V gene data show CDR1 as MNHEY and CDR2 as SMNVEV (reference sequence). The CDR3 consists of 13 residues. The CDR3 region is CASSLQRDSPLHF. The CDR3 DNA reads TGTGCCAGCAGTTTACAGCGAGATTCACCCCTCCACTTT.

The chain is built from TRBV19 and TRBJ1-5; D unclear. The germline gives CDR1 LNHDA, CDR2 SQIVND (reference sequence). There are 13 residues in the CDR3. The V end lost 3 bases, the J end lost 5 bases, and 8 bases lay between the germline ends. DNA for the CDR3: TGTGCCAGTAGTATGGCCCGCGATCAGCCCCAGCATTTT. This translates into CASSMARDQPQHF.

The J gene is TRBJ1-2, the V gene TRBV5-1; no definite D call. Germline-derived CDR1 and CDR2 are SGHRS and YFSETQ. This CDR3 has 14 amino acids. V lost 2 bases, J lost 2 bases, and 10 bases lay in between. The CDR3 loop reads CASSFLDVNYGYTF. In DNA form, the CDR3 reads TGCGCCAGCAGCTTCCTGGACGTAAACTATGGCTACACCTTC.

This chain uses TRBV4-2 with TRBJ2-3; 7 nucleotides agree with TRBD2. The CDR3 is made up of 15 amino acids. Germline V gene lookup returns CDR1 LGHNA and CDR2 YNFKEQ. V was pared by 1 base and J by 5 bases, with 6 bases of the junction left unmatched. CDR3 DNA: TGTGCCAGCAGCCAAGGGGCGGGAGAGGTAGATACGCAGTATTTT. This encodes CASSQGAGEVDTQYF.

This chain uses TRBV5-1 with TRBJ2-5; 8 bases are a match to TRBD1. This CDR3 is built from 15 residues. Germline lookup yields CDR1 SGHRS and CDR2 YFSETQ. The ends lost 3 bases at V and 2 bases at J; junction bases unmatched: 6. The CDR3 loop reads CASSWGQAGQETQYF. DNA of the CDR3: TGCGCCAGCAGCTGGGGACAGGCCGGGCAAGAGACCCAGTACTTC.

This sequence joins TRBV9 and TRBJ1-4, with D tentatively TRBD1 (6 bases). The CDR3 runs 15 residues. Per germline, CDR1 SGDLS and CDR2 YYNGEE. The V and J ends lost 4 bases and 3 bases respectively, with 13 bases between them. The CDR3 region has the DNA TGTGCCAGCAGCCCACAACAGGGACCTAATGAAAAACTGTTTTTT. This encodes CASSPQQGPNEKLFF.

DNA for the CDR3: TGTGCCAGCAGTCCGCAGACTTTGTCCGGGACAGGGGGCACGGGCTACACCTTC. Amino acid sequence: CASSPQTLSGTGGTGYTF. The J gene is TRBJ1-2, the V gene TRBV27; 12 nucleotides agree with TRBD1. The CDR3 loop spans 18 amino acids. Germline loops: CDR1 MNHEY, CDR2 SMNVEV (reference sequence). V shed 5 bases and J 8 bases; nucleotides not matched to a gene: 18.

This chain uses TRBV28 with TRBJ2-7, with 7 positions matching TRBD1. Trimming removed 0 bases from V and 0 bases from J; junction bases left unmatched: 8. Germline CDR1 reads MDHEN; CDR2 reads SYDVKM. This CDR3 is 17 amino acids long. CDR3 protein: CASSLWTRGPSSYEQYF. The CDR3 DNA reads TGTGCCAGCAGTTTATGGACGAGGGGGCCGAGCTCCTACGAGCAGTACTTC.

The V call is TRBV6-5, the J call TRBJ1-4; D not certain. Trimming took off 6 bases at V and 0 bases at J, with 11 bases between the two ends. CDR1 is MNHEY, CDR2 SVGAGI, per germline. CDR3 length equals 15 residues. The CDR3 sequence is CASSSGRATNEKLFF. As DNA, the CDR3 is TGTGCCAGCAGCTCAGGACGGGCAACTAATGAAAAACTGTTTTTT.

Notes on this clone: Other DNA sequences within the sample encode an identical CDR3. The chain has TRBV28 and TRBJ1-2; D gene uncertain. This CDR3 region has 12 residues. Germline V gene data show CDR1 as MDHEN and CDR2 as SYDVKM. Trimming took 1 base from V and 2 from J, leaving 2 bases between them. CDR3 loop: CASSLSNYGYTF. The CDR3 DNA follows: TGTGCCAGCAGTTTATCGAACTATGGCTACACCTTC.

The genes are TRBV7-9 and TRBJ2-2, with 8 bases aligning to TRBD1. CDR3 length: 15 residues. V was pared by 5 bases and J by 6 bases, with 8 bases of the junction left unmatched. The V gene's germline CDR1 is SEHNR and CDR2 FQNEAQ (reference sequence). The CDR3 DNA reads TGTGCCAGCAGCGCACAGGGGGAAACGGCCGGGGAGCTGTTTTTT. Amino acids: CASSAQGETAGELFF.

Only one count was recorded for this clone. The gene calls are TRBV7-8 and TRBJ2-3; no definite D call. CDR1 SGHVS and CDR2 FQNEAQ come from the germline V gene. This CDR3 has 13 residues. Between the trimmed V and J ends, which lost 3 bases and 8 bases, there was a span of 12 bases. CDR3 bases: TGTGCCAGCAGCTTTCAGGACGGTAGTACGCAGTATTTT. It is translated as CASSFQDGSTQYF.